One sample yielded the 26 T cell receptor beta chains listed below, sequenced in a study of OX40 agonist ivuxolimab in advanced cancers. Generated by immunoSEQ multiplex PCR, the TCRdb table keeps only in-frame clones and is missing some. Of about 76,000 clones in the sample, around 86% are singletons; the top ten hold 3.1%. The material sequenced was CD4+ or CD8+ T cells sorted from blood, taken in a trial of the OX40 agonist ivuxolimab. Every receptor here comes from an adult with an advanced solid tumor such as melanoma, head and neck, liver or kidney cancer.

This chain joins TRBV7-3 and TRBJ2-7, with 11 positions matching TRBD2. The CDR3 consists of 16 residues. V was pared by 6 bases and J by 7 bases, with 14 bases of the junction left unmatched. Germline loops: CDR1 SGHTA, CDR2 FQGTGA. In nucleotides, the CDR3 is TGTGCCAGCAGTCAGACTAGCGGGGCCTCTTTGAGGGAGCAGTACTTC. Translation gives CASSQTSGASLREQYF.

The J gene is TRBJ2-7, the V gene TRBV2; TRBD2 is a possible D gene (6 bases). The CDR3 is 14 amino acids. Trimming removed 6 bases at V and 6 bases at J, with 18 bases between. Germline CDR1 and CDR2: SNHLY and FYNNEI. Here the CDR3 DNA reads TGTGCCAGCAGCGCCTTGGGCGGGGCTGGCGAGCAGTACTTC. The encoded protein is CASSALGGAGEQYF.

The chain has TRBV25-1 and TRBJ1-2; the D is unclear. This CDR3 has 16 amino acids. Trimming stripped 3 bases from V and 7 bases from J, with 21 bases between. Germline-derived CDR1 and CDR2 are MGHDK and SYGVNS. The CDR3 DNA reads TGTGCCAGCAGTGATGATGGTTGGCCTGTGAGAGGTGGCTACACCTTC. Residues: CASSDDGWPVRGGYTF.

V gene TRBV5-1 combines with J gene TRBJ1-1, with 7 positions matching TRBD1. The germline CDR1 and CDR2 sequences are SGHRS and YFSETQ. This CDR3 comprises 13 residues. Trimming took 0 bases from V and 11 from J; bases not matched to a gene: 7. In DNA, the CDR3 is TGCGCCAGCAGCTTGGCAGGGGGGCGGTTGGCTTTCTTT. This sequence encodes CASSLAGGRLAFF.

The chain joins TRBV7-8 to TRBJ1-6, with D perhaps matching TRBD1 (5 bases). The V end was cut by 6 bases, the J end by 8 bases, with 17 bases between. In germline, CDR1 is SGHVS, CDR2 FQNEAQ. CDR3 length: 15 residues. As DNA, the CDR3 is TGTGCCAGCAGTCTCATCGAGGGGAAGGATTCACCCCTCCACTTT. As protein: CASSLIEGKDSPLHF.

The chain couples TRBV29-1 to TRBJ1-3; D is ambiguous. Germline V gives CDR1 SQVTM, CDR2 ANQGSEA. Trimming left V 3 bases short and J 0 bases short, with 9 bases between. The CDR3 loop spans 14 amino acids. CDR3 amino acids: CSVETVHSGNTIYF. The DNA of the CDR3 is TGCAGCGTTGAGACGGTCCACTCTGGAAACACCATATATTTT.

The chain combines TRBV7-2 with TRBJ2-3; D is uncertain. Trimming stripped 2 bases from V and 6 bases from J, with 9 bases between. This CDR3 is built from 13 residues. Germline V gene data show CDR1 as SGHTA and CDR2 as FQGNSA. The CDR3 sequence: CASSLPPMDTQYF. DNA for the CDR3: TGTGCCAGCAGCTTACCCCCGATGGATACGCAGTATTTT.

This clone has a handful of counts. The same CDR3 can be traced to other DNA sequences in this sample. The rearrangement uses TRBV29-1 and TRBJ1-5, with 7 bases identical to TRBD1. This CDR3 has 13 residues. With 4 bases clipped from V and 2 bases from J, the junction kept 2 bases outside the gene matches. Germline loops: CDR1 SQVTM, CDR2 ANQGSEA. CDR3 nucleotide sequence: TGCAGCGTTGGACAGGGTGGCAATCAGCCCCAGCATTTT. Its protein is CSVGQGGNQPQHF.

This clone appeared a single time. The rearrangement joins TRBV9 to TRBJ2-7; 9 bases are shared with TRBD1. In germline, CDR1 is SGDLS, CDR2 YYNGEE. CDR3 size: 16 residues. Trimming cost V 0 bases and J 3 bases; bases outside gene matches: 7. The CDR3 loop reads CASSVAPGTGRYEQYF. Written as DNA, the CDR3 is TGTGCCAGCAGCGTAGCCCCCGGGACAGGGCGCTACGAGCAGTACTTC.

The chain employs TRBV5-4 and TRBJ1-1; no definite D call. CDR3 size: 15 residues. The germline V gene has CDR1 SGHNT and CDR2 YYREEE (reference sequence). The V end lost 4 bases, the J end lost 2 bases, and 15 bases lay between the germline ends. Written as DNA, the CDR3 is TGTGCCAGCAGCCCGGGAACGACGGCCAACACTGAAGCTTTCTTT. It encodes CASSPGTTANTEAFF.

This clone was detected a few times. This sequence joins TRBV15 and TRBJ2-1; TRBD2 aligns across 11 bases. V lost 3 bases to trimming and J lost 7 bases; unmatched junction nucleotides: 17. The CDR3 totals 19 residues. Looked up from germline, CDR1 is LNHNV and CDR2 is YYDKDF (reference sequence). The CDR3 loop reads CATSRAPSRRASGRNEQFF. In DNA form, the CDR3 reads TGTGCCACCAGCAGGGCCCCGTCCCGGAGGGCTAGCGGGAGGAATGAGCAGTTCTTC.

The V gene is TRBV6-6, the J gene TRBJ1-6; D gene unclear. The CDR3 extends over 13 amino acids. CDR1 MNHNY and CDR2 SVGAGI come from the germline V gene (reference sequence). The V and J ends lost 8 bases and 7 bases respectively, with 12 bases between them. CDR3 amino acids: CASASGRNSPLHF. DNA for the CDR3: TGTGCCAGCGCCAGCGGACGCAATTCACCCCTCCACTTT.

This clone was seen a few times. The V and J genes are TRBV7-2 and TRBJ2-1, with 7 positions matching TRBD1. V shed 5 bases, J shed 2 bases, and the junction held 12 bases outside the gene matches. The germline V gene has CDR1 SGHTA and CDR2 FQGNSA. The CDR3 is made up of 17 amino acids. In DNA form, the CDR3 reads TGTGCCAGCAGCCCCCAGGGAGACAGGGCGACCTACAATGAGCAGTTCTTC. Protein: CASSPQGDRATYNEQFF.

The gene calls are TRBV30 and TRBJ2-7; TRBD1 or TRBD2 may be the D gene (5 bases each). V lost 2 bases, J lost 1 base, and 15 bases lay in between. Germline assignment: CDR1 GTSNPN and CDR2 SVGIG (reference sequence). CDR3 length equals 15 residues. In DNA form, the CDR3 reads TGTGCCTGGAGTCACATCATCAGGGAGTCCTACGAGCAGTACTTC. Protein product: CAWSHIIRESYEQYF.

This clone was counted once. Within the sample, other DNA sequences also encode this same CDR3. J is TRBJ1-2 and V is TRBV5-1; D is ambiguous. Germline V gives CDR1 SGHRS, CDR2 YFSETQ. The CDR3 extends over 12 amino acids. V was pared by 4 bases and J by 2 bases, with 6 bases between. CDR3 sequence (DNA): TGCGCCAGCAGCCCACAAAACTATGGCTACACCTTC. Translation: CASSPQNYGYTF.

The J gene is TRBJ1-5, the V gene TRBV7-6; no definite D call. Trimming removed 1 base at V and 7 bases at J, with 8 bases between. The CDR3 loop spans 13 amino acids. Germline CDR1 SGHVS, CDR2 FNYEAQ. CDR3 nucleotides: TGTGCCAGCAGCTTAGGGACGGAACAGCCCCAGCATTTT. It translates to CASSLGTEQPQHF.

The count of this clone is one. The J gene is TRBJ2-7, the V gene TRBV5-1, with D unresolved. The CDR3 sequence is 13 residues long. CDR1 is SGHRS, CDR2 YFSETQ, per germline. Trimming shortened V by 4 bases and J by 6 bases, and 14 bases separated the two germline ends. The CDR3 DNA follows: TGCGCCAGCAGCGAAAAGGCCGTATCCGAGCAGTACTTC. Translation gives CASSEKAVSEQYF.

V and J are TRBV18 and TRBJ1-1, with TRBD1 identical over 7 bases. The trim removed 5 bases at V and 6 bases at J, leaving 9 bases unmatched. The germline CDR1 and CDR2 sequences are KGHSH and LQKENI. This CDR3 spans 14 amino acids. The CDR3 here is CASSESTQGAEAFF. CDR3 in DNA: TGTGCCAGCTCAGAATCCACTCAGGGGGCTGAAGCTTTCTTT.

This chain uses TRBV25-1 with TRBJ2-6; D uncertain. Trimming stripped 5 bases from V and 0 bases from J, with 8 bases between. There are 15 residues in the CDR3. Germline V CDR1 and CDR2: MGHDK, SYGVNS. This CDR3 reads CASSPPNSGANVLTF. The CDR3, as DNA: TGTGCCAGCAGTCCCCCAAACTCTGGGGCCAACGTCCTGACTTTC.

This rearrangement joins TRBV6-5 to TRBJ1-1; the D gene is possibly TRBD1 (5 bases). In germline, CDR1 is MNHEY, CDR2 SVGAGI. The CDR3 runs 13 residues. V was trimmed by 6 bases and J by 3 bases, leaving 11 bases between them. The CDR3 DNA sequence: TGTGCCAGCAGCCGGGGACTTCACACTGAAGCTTTCTTT. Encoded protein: CASSRGLHTEAFF.

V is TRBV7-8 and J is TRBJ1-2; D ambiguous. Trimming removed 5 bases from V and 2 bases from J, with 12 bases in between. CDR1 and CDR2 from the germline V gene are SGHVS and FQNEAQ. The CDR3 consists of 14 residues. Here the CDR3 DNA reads TGTGCCAGCAGCCTTTCTGATAAAAACTATGGCTACACCTTC. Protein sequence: CASSLSDKNYGYTF.

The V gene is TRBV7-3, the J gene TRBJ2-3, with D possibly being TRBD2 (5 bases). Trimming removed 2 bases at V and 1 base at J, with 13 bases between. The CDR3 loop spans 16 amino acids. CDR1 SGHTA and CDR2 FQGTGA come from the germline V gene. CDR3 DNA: TGTGCCAGCAGCTTACGAGCGGCGATCGGCACAGATACGCAGTATTTT. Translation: CASSLRAAIGTDTQYF.

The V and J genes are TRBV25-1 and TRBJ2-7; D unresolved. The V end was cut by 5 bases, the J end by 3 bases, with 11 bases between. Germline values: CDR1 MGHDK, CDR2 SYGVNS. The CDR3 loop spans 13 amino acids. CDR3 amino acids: CASSSGSYYEQYF. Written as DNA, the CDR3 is TGTGCCAGCAGTTCGGGCAGCTACTACGAGCAGTACTTC.

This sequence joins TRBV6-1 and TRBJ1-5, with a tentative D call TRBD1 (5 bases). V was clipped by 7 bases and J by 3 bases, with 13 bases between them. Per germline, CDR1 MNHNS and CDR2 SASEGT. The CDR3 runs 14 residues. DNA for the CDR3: TGTGCCAGCACGGGCCCAGGGAACAATCAGCCCCAGCATTTT. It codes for CASTGPGNNQPQHF.

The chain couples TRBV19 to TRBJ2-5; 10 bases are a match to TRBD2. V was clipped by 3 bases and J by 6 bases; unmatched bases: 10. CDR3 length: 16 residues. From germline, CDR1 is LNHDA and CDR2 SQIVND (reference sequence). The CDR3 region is CASSIPTSGRKKTQYF. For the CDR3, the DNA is TGTGCCAGTAGTATCCCGACTAGCGGGCGCAAAAAGACCCAGTACTTC.

The CDR3 here is CASSSQGASEAFF. The CDR3 nucleotides read TGTGCCAGCAGTTCCCAGGGGGCGAGTGAAGCTTTCTTT. The chain is built from TRBV7-3 and TRBJ1-1; TRBD1 matches 8 bases. Germline V CDR1 and CDR2: SGHTA, FQGTGA. The CDR3 loop spans 13 amino acids. Unmatched junction bases numbered 7, after V lost 6 bases and J lost 7 bases.